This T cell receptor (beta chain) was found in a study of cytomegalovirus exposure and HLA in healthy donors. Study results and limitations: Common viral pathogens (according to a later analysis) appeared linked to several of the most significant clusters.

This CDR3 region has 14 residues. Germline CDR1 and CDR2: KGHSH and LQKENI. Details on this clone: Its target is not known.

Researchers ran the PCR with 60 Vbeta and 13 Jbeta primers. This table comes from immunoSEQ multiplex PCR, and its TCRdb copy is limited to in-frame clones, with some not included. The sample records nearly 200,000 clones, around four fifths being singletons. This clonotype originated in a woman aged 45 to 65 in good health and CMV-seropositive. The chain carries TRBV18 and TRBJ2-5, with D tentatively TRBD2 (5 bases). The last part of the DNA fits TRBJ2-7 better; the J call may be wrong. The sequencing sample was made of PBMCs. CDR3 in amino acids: CASSPGLSSYEQYF. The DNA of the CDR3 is TGTGCCAGCTCACCCGGACTCAGCTCCTACGAGCAGTACTTC.